The sequence of this T cell receptor (beta chain) was determined in a study of CD8+ T cells in alopecia areata. General study results and limits: Unlike in mice, where it was clearer, TCR sharing across patients was less clear, possibly HLA-related. An increase in clonality over normal scalp was evident in lesional scalp, especially alopecia totalis/universalis.

Comment on this clone: Its antigen is undetermined. The gene symbols are mouse symbols. The CDR3 end lies 4 residues beyond the end of the read and is filled in from the germline J gene.

Extracted RNA was reverse transcribed into cDNA, the sequencing template. Here immunoSEQ multiplex PCR was the method, and the copy in TCRdb shows in-frame clones only, minus some. The table records 290,000 or so clones without singletons, the ten largest covering around 1.2%. The CDR3 covers 14 residues. CDR1 is NNHDY and CDR2 is SYVADS in the germline V gene. Trimming cost V 5 bases and J 0 bases, with 11 bases left between them. Pooled cutaneous lymph node cells were sorted using CD4, CD8alpha, NKG2D, NKG2ACE and other markers. The sequenced sample consisted of CD4+ T cells sorted from a lymph node. The TCR was taken from a C3H/HeJ mouse with alopecia areata. Strain haplotype at MHC: H2-k. V and J are TRBV13-3 and TRBJ1-2; possibly TRBD1 for D (5 bases). The covered CDR3 bases are TGTGCCAGCAGCCGACAGAGAGCAAACTCC. Its translation: CASSRQRANS. The complete CDR3 protein is CASSRQRANSDYTF.